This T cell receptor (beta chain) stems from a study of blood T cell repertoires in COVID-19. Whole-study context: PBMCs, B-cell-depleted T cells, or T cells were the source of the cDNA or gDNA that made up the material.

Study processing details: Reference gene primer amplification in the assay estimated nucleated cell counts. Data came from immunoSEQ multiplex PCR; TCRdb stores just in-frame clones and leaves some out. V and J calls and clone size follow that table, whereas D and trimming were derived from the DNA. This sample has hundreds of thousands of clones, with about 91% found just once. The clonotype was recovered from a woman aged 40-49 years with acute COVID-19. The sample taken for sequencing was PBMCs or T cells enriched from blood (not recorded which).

DNA for the CDR3: TGTGCCAGCAGTCGACAGCGAAATCAGCCCCAGCATTTT. It translates to CASSRQRNQPQHF. This sequence joins TRBV12-3 or TRBV12-4 and TRBJ1-5, with a weak D call TRBD1 (5 bases). The V and J ends lost 5 bases and 4 bases respectively, with 9 bases between them. The CDR3 sequence is 13 residues long.